Below are 21 T cell receptor beta chains sequenced from a single sample in a study of blood T cell repertoires in COVID-19 (dated by TCRdb to the early 2020s). Library creation used the immunoSEQ multiplex PCR assay. Drawn from immuneACCESS, this table holds only the in-frame rearrangements with V and J called that TCRdb kept. Clones are partly lost; checked studies trace under half to an unresolved V gene and leave the rest unexplained. Across this sample there are 55,000 to 85,000 clones, with about nine tenths seen only once. Of the sample, roughly 10% is held by the ten largest clones. Sequencing used peripheral blood. These TCRs come from a woman aged 18-29 years with acute or convalescent COVID-19.

Only one count was recorded for this clone. The chain has TRBV28 and TRBJ2-5, with D uncertain. The CDR3 runs 11 residues. V lost 2 bases and J lost 5, with 3 bases in between. Germline V CDR1 and CDR2: MDHEN, SYDVKM. The CDR3 coding sequence is TGTGCCAGCAGTTTACGGGAGACCCAGTACTTC. It yields the protein CASSLRETQYF.

V usage is TRBV7-2 and J usage is TRBJ2-1; TRBD2 agrees at 11 bases. The CDR3 extends over 16 amino acids. The V gene end was trimmed by 1 base and the J gene end by 7 bases; junction bases not matched to a gene: 6. Germline V gene data show CDR1 as SGHTA and CDR2 as FQGNSA. The CDR3 nucleotides read TGTGCCAGCAGCTTAGTTAGCGGGAGGGCCCAAAATGAGCAGTTCTTC. Its protein is CASSLVSGRAQNEQFF.

The genes are TRBV27 and TRBJ2-1; D is ambiguous. V lost 3 bases to trimming and J lost 0 bases, with 6 bases between them. The CDR3 totals 14 residues. CDR1 and CDR2 (germline): MNHEY, SMNVEV (reference sequence). The CDR3 DNA sequence: TGTGCCAGCAGTTTCTCGAGCTCCTACAATGAGCAGTTCTTC. Protein: CASSFSSSYNEQFF.

This clone was seen a handful of times. The gene calls are TRBV19 and TRBJ2-7; 9 bases are a match to TRBD2. Germline CDR1 and CDR2: LNHDA and SQIVND (reference sequence). The CDR3 has 13 residues. With V trimmed by 3 bases and J by 5 bases, 2 bases remained unmatched. The CDR3 protein is CASSMVAGDEQYF. The CDR3 coding sequence is TGTGCCAGTAGTATGGTAGCGGGAGACGAGCAGTACTTC.

The CDR3 reads CASSSPGWTSVDLETQYF. The CDR3 coding sequence is TGCGCCAGCAGCTCCCCTGGCTGGACTAGCGTTGACTTAGAGACCCAGTACTTC. The chain is built from TRBV5-1 and TRBJ2-5; 9 bases fit TRBD2. Trimming cost V 3 bases and J 4 bases; bases outside gene matches: 16. The CDR3 has 18 residues. CDR1 SGHRS and CDR2 YFSETQ come from the germline V gene.

The chain links TRBV7-8 to TRBJ1-2; weak D call: TRBD1 (6 bases). This CDR3 contains 16 residues. The V end lost 5 bases, the J end lost 3 bases, and 19 bases lay between the germline ends. Germline V gene lookup returns CDR1 SGHVS and CDR2 FQNEAQ. DNA of the CDR3: TGTGCCAGCAGCCTGGGGTGGCATAAGGGGGACTATGGCTACACCTTC. Residues: CASSLGWHKGDYGYTF.

The chain employs TRBV5-1 and TRBJ2-2, with TRBD1 identical over 7 bases. CDR3 length: 16 amino acids. J was trimmed by 3 bases and V by 4 bases; bases with no gene match: 9. The germline gives CDR1 SGHRS, CDR2 YFSETQ. The CDR3 nucleotides read TGCGCCAGCAGCCATAGACAGGGACGGGACACCGGGGAGCTGTTTTTT. It codes for CASSHRQGRDTGELFF. Using reference TRBV5-1 and TRBJ2-2 for the parts outside the CDR3, the full variable domain is KAGVTQTPRYLIKTRGQQVTLSCSPISGHRSVSWYQQTPGQGLQFLFEYFSETQRNKGNFPGRFSGRQFSNSRSEMNVSTLELGDSALYLCASSHRQGRDTGELFFGEGSRLTVL.

The chain has TRBV7-2 and TRBJ2-1, with D perhaps matching TRBD1 (5 bases). This CDR3 is 15 amino acids long. Trimming took 8 bases from V and 4 from J, leaving 18 bases between them. From germline, CDR1 is SGHTA and CDR2 FQGNSA. The CDR3 region has the DNA TGTGCCAGCGGGCGGTCAGGGAAGTCGTACAATGAGCAGTTCTTC. Translation gives CASGRSGKSYNEQFF.

The genes are TRBV28 and TRBJ2-7; D might be TRBD2 (5 bases). Germline V CDR1 and CDR2: MDHEN, SYDVKM. V gave up 6 bases and J gave up 6 bases, with 12 bases separating them. This CDR3 is 12 amino acids long. The CDR3 DNA is TGTGCCAGCAGACCTCCCCGGGGCGAGCAGTACTTC. Translated, it gives CASRPPRGEQYF.

This sequence joins TRBV7-8 and TRBJ2-1, with D unclear. V was cut by 2 bases and J by 5 bases, with 4 bases left in between. The CDR3 runs to 12 residues. Germline CDR1 reads SGHVS; CDR2 reads FQNEAQ. Here the CDR3 DNA reads TGTGCCAGCAGCTTATATGACAATGAGCAGTTCTTC. It translates to CASSLYDNEQFF.

This rearrangement joins TRBV15 to TRBJ1-5; 8 nucleotides match TRBD1. Germline V gene sequence: CDR1 LNHNV, CDR2 YYDKDF (reference sequence). The V segment lost 1 base and the J segment 0 bases; nucleotides outside the gene matches: 11. This CDR3 has 19 residues. The chain's CDR3 is CATSRGPGQGVNSNQPQHF. In nucleotides, the CDR3 is TGTGCCACCAGCAGAGGTCCAGGACAGGGAGTAAATAGCAATCAGCCCCAGCATTTT.

This clone was found once. CDR3 DNA: TGTGCCAGCAGCCCACTTGTCGGGACAGGGTTGTACCAAGAGACCCAGTACTTC. It is translated as CASSPLVGTGLYQETQYF. The rearrangement joins TRBV14 to TRBJ2-5; 9 bases map to TRBD1. The germline V gene encodes CDR1 SGHDN and CDR2 FVKESK. V was clipped by 4 bases and J by 0 bases; unmatched bases: 12. The CDR3 is 18 amino acids.

The J gene is TRBJ2-1, the V gene TRBV14, with 8 bases that match TRBD2. Germline V gene sequence: CDR1 SGHDN, CDR2 FVKESK. The CDR3 contains 16 residues. Trimming cost V 1 base and J 1 base; bases outside gene matches: 3. The CDR3 DNA is TGTGCCAGCAGCCAAGCGGGAGGGGGGTCCTACAATGAGCAGTTCTTC. It yields the protein CASSQAGGGSYNEQFF. The whole variable domain, filled in from reference TRBV14 and TRBJ2-1, reads EAGVTQFPSHSVIEKGQTVTLRCDPISGHDNLYWYRRVMGKEIKFLLHFVKESKQDESGMPNNRFLAERTGGTYSTLKVQPAELEDSGVYFCASSQAGGGSYNEQFFGPGTRLTVL.

V gene TRBV11-2 combines with J gene TRBJ1-4; possibly TRBD1 for D (6 bases). Germline CDR1 and CDR2: SGHAT and FQNNGV. The CDR3 has 13 amino acids. Trimming took 5 bases from V and 8 from J, leaving 12 bases between them. The CDR3 loop is CASSLDSSEKLFF. DNA for the CDR3: TGTGCCAGCAGCCTGGACAGTTCCGAAAAACTGTTTTTT.

This chain uses TRBV6-2 or TRBV6-3 with TRBJ2-1; 7 positions match TRBD2. The CDR3 has 17 residues. In germline, CDR1 is MNHEY, CDR2 SVGEGT. Trimming removed 0 bases from V and 10 bases from J; junction bases left unmatched: 15. DNA for the CDR3: TGTGCCAGCAGTTACTCGATGTCGCTAGCGGTCATCGGAGAGCAGTTCTTC. Protein sequence: CASSYSMSLAVIGEQFF.

The chain has TRBV5-5 and TRBJ2-1, with TRBD2 matching 10 bases. This CDR3 region has 19 residues. Unmatched junction bases numbered 21, after V lost 5 bases and J lost 7 bases. Germline-derived CDR1 and CDR2 are SGHKS and YYEKEE (reference sequence). CDR3: CASSKRFLAGDSFPNEQFF. The CDR3 DNA reads TGTGCCAGCAGTAAGAGGTTCCTAGCGGGAGACAGTTTCCCTAATGAGCAGTTCTTC.

This clone was detected a few times. The chain is built from TRBV18 and TRBJ1-2; D is ambiguous. Per germline, CDR1 KGHSH and CDR2 LQKENI. V shed 4 bases and J shed 8 bases, with 11 bases lying between them. CDR3 length equals 12 residues. CDR3 sequence: CASSRPQSGYTF. CDR3 DNA: TGTGCCAGCTCACGCCCGCAGTCCGGCTACACCTTC.

The genes are TRBV5-6 and TRBJ1-6; 8 bases line up with TRBD1. Germline loops: CDR1 SGHDT, CDR2 YYEEEE. This CDR3 comprises 14 residues. V shed 2 bases, J shed 8 bases, and the junction held 3 bases outside the gene matches. The CDR3 nucleotides are TGTGCCAGCAGCTTAGGACAGGGTGATTCACCCCTCCACTTT. Protein sequence: CASSLGQGDSPLHF.

V and J are TRBV9 and TRBJ2-1, with D perhaps matching TRBD2 (5 bases). Trimming took off 0 bases at V and 5 bases at J, with 9 bases between the two ends. The germline CDR1 and CDR2 sequences are SGDLS and YYNGEE. This CDR3 has 14 amino acids. CDR3 in amino acids: CASSVGLADNEQFF. In DNA, the CDR3 is TGTGCCAGCAGCGTAGGCCTAGCCGACAATGAGCAGTTCTTC.

For the CDR3, the DNA is TGCGCCAGCAGCTTGGCGCCGGTGAACACTGAAGCTTTCTTT. Translated: CASSLAPVNTEAFF. The chain links TRBV5-1 to TRBJ1-1; D is unclear. The CDR3 runs to 14 residues. The germline V and J ends were trimmed by 0 bases and 0 bases, with 6 bases remaining between them. Germline CDR1 reads SGHRS; CDR2 reads YFSETQ.

V and J are TRBV5-5 and TRBJ2-6; D unclear. The CDR3 spans 15 residues. The germline gives CDR1 SGHKS, CDR2 YYEKEE (reference sequence). V was cut by 0 bases and J by 2 bases, with 6 bases left in between. The DNA of the CDR3 is TGTGCCAGCAGCTTGGGCGGAACTGGGGCCAACGTCCTGACTTTC. This codes for CASSLGGTGANVLTF.